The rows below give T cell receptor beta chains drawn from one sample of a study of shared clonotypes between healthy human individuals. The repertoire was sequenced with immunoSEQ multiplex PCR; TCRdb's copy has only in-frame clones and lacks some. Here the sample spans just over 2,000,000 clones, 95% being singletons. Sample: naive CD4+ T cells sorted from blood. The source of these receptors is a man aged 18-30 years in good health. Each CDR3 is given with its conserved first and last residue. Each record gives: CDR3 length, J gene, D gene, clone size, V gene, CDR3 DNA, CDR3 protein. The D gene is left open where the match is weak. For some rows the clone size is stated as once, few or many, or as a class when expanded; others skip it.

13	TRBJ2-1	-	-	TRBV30	TGTGCCTGGAGTCTAATGGATACCACAGAGCAGTTCTTC	CAWSLMDTTEQFF
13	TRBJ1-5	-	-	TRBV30	TGTGCCTGGAGTCGGGCTGGCAATCAGCCCCAGCATTTT	CAWSRAGNQPQHF
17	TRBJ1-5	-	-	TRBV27	TGTGCCAGCAGTTTAAACAGGGCCACATATAGCAATCAGCCCCAGCATTTT	CASSLNRATYSNQPQHF
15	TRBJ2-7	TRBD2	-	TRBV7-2	TGTGCCAGCAGCTCTACTAGCGGGGGGGCCTACGAGCAGTACTTC	CASSSTSGGAYEQYF
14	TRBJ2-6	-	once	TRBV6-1	TGTGCCAGCAGGAGGGGTATTGGGGCCAACGTCCTGACTTTC	CASRRGIGANVLTF
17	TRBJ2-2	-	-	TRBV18	TGTGCCAGCTCACCACGGAGTATGGGATCGAACACCGGGGAGCTGTTTTTT	CASSPRSMGSNTGELFF
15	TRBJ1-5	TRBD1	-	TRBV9	TGTGCCAGCAGCCTACAGGGGCGTTCGGGGCAGCCCCAGCATTTT	CASSLQGRSGQPQHF
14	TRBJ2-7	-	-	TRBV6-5	TGTGCCAGCAGCGTCCGACAGTCCTCCTACGAGCAGTACTTC	CASSVRQSSYEQYF
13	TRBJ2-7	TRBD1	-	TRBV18	TGTGCCAGCTCAACCCTAGACAGGGACGAGCAGTACTTC	CASSTLDRDEQYF
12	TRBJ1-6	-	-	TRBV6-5	TGTGCCAGCAGCCGCATCAGCTCACCCCTCCACTTT	CASSRISSPLHF
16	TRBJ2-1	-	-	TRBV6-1	TGTGCCAGCAGTAAAGTTATGGGGACACAGGGCAATGAGCAGTTCTTC	CASSKVMGTQGNEQFF
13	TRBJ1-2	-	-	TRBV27	TGTGCCAGCAGTTTTAGGGGTTCCTATGGCTACACCTTC	CASSFRGSYGYTF
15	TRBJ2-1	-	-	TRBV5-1	TGCGCCAGCAGCTTGGGTCAGGTGGTCGGGAATGAGCAGTTCTTC	CASSLGQVVGNEQFF
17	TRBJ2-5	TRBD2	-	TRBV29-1	TGCAGCGTTGAAATGGGACTAGCTAGATACATCGGAGAGACCCAGTACTTC	CSVEMGLARYIGETQYF
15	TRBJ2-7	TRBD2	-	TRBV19	TGTGCCAGTAGTACCCAAGCGGGGCCCAACTACGAGCAGTACTTC	CASSTQAGPNYEQYF
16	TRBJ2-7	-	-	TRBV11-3	TGTGCCAGCAGCTTTCCCGGGACCCGGAGGCTCTACGAGCAGTACTTC	CASSFPGTRRLYEQYF
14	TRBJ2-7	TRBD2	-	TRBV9	TGTGCCAGCAGCGTAGCGGGACTAGCCTACGAGCAGTACTTC	CASSVAGLAYEQYF
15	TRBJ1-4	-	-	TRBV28	TGTGCCAGCAGTCTCACAGGGTTGGCTAATGAAAAACTGTTTTTT	CASSLTGLANEKLFF
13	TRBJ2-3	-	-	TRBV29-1	TGCAGCGTTGGGGCGGACAGCACAGATACGCAGTATTTT	CSVGADSTDTQYF
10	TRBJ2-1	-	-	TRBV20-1	TGCAGTGCTAGAAGGGATGAGCAGTTCTTC	CSARRDEQFF
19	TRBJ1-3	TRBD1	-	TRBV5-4	TGTGCCAGCAGCTTGGCCTTCGGACAGGGTAGTGGAAATGGAAACACCATATATTTT	CASSLAFGQGSGNGNTIYF
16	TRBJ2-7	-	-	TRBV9	TGTGCCAGCAGCCCGAGAGGGCAGTCCAAATCCTACGAGCAGTACTTC	CASSPRGQSKSYEQYF
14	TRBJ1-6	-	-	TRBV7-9	TGTGCCAGCAGCTTAGCGGGGGCGGGTTCACCCCTCCACTTT	CASSLAGAGSPLHF
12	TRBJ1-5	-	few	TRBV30	TGTGCCTGGAGTCGGAGCAATCAGCCCCAGCATTTT	CAWSRSNQPQHF
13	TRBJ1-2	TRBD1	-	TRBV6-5	TGTGCCATCCAACAGGGGCGAAACTATGGCTACACCTTC	CAIQQGRNYGYTF
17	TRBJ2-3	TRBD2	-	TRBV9	TGTGCCAGCAGCGTAGCTGGCGGGAGGCCCCCCACAGATACGCAGTATTTT	CASSVAGGRPPTDTQYF
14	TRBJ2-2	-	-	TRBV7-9	TGTGCCCCCGGGGGCCCCGAACATACCGGGGAGCTGTTTTTT	CAPGGPEHTGELFF
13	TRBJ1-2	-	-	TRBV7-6	TGTGCCAGCAGCCTGGGACACCTAGATGGCTACACCTTC	CASSLGHLDGYTF
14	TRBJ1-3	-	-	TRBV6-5	TGTGCCAGCAGTACGCCTTCCCGAAGAAACACCATATATTTT	CASSTPSRRNTIYF
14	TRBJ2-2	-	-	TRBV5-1	TGCGCCAGCACCAAGGGGGAGTACACCGGGGAGCTGTTTTTT	CASTKGEYTGELFF
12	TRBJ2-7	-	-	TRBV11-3	TGTGCCAGCAGCGCAGCCTCCTACGAGCAGTACTTC	CASSAASYEQYF
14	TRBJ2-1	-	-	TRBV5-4	TGTGCCAGCAGCTTGGTTTCAGCGCACAATGAGCAGTTCTTC	CASSLVSAHNEQFF
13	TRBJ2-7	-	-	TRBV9	TGTGCCAGCAGCGTAGCTTCGACAGGTGAGCAGTACTTC	CASSVASTGEQYF
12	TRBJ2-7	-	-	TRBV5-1	TGCGCCAGCAGCTACGCCGAAGGGGAGCAGTACTTC	CASSYAEGEQYF
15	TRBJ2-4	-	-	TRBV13	TGTGCCAGCAGCCCAGGCTGGCTAGCCAAAAACATTCAGTACTTC	CASSPGWLAKNIQYF